This T cell receptor (beta chain) was recorded in a study of cytomegalovirus exposure and HLA in healthy donors. Study details: Researchers found that approximately 80% of fewer than 450 genotyped donors fell within the Caucasian-associated ancestry cluster.

The study, taken as a whole, reports: It has been reported that TCR beta sequences accurately predicted the HLA-A and HLA-B alleles of most subjects.

The CDR3 runs to 17 residues. The V gene's germline CDR1 is LGHNA and CDR2 YSLEER. V dropped 1 base and J dropped 2 bases, with 16 bases sitting between them. Worth noting for this clone: Its antigen is still unknown.

Though probably carrying unrecorded immune exposures, donors were nominally healthy at sampling. The PCR ran on 60 Vbeta and 13 Jbeta primers. TCRdb keeps only in-frame clones here, not all; method: immunoSEQ multiplex PCR. This sample carries 100,000 or so clones, approximately 65% of them seen once, and the ten largest clones take 4.5% to 7%. This sequence originates from a woman in her twenties or thirties in good health and CMV-seropositive. Sequencing was done on a sample of PBMCs. This sequence joins TRBV4-3 and TRBJ2-3, with a tentative D call TRBD1 (5 bases). The CDR3 loop reads CASSQALRVEATDTQYF. CDR3 in DNA: TGCGCCAGCAGCCAAGCACTCAGGGTCGAAGCCACAGATACGCAGTATTTT.